Included here is one T cell receptor beta chain sequence, with context. This clonotype was picked up a small number of times. Its antigen is not yet known. One base away there is no much larger clone; base qualities are not given. The data were obtained in a study of blood T cells in healthy people across ages (dated by TCRdb to the mid-2010s). Concerning the study at large: In model experiments, template switching captured roughly one uniquely barcoded TCR beta cDNA molecule for every two T cells. Using deep sequencing normalized with unique cDNA molecular identifiers, the study measured how TCR beta repertoire diversity changes with age. Using the same blood draw, the study looked at two additional independent replicas of 1 million unique cDNA reads for two donors, one aged 18 to 29 and the other aged 80 or older. The donors were split into four age groups: young (average around 15 years), middle-aged (roughly 39), aged (more than 60) and long-lived (under 85).

Overall study results and their limits: As age increased, observed TCR beta diversity per million T cells dropped in a roughly linear way, and a significant reduction was already evident by age 40. A strong correlation was found between observed TCR beta diversity and the percentage of naive T cells measured by flow cytometry. Total diversity estimates from one million sequenced T cells were considered lower bounds and underestimates. Donor CMV infection status was unknown, potentially confounding age-related changes in expanded clonotypes. Compared with the aged group, the long-lived group had more naive CD4+ T cells, fewer expanded clones and increased TCR diversity, suggesting age selection. Because profiling used bulk unsorted PBMCs, naive and antigen-experienced compartments could not be compared conclusively.

Library construction relied on 5' RACE. TCRdb records Illumina HiSeq 2500 as the sequencer. A second PCR of 7 to 11 cycles was performed with a sample-barcoded 5' primer and a J-beta primer mix. Each TCR beta cDNA molecule received a unique molecular identifier from a template-switch 5' adaptor carrying 12 random nucleotides. At least 3 million CDR3-containing paired-end reads were obtained from each sample. All of the RNA was converted into first-strand cDNA using the Mint cDNA synthesis kit, with a TRBC-specific oligonucleotide serving as the primer. All cDNA was treated with uracil-DNA glycosylase and then went through a first 18-cycle PCR with the universal primers M1SS and BC2_uni_R. In the authors' own workflow: For normalization, 1 million high-quality reads, each with a distinct molecular identifier, were randomly selected from each sample. Reads sharing molecular identifiers were discarded rather than binned into consensus sequences. MiTCR, run with a Q25 quality threshold and the strictest error-elimination algorithm, handled CDR3 identification, clonotype clustering and error correction. A nonparametric unseen species model with Euler transformation was used to estimate a lower bound on total TCR beta diversity. TCRdb handled the public reads itself, with Q25 trimming in fastp and clone calling in MiXCR, and kept productive beta chains. Each CDR3 protein gets just one entry, which takes the most common genes and DNA from the rows behind it. TCRdb assigned the V and J calls; the authors' analysis was not used. The sample contains over a million distinct CDR3 sequences, 20% to 25% of them found a single time. Jointly, the top ten make up 0.75% of the sample.

CDR1 and CDR2 are drawn from the germline V gene (reference sequence): SEHNR, FQNEAQ. The V end loses 4 bases and the J end loses 5 bases, and a stretch of 20 bases separates them. The CDR3 covers 16 residues, taking in both the cysteine and the phenylalanine. The DNA shown is the 48-base CDR3, in frame from base 1. Systemically healthy Caucasian individuals from Russia, around 38 in total and aged about 6 to 100 years, were included as donors. Each donor gave about 11 milliliters of peripheral blood, drawn into EDTA-treated Vacutainer tubes. Ficoll-Paque density-gradient centrifugation was used to isolate PBMCs, with at least 6.5 million per sample. Trizol reagent was used to extract total RNA from the PBMCs, yielding at least 5.5 micrograms per sample. For every donor, an aliquot of PBMCs went through flow cytometry to measure the percentages of naive CD45RAhigh/CD27high T cells. The data also belong to a second study, concerning T cells of mothers and their children. That second publication adds: Donors were nine systemically healthy Caucasian individuals: three mothers and their six children. cDNA synthesis used all of the extracted RNA, with roughly 1.5 ug of RNA in each 15 ul reaction. In the second PCR, the M1S primer added sample barcodes and 2-4 random nucleotides. Each mother yielded over 9.5 million TCR beta CDR3 reads and each child 2.5 million to 3 million reads. Thymic selection similarly shapes TCR recombination output in related and unrelated pairs, with minor effect from inherited differences. Normalized repertoire overlap in related mother-child pairs was always slightly higher than in unrelated mother-child pairs, but the difference was never significant. No persistent microchimeric T cell clones were found, with a detection sensitivity of roughly 99 clones per million clonotypes. Deep NGS was used in the study to compare the TCR beta repertoires of mothers and children and to look for features that separate related mother-child pairs from unrelated individuals. The mean age was about 38 +/- 4 years for the mothers and approximately 11 +/- 4 years for the children. After adapter ligation with NEBNext reagents, the libraries were sequenced on Illumina HiSeq 2000 with 100+100 nt paired-end reads. Mother and child libraries were prepared a month apart and sequenced in separate runs to prevent cross-contamination. For each donor, between roughly 500,000 and 2,100,000 distinct TCR beta clonotypes were identified. Naive TCR beta clonotypes were estimated from low-frequency clonotypes matched to each donor's FACS-determined naive share, without sorting.

The sequence was obtained from a girl aged 2-10 years in good health. The chain is encoded by TRBV7-9 joined to TRBJ1-2; matching of 5 bases hints at TRBD1 as the D gene. The sample taken for sequencing was blood. The DNA reads TGTGCCAGCAGCTCCCGGGACGACCCCCCGGGGTATGGCTACACCTTC. Its protein is CASSSRDDPPGYGYTF.